Each of the 20 T cell receptor beta chains below was sequenced from the same sample in a study of OX40 agonist ivuxolimab in advanced cancers. Repertoires were generated with immunoSEQ multiplex PCR, while TCRdb's copy carries only in-frame clones and drops some. The table records under 30,000 clones, about 76% of them present only once. The starting material was CD4+ or CD8+ T cells sorted from blood, obtained in a trial of the OX40 agonist ivuxolimab. These receptors all stem from an adult with an advanced solid tumor such as melanoma, head and neck, liver or kidney cancer.

V and J are TRBV7-6 and TRBJ1-4; D is perhaps TRBD1 (5 bases). V was trimmed by 5 bases and J by 12 bases, leaving 16 bases between them. Germline assignment: CDR1 SGHVS and CDR2 FNYEAQ. The CDR3 sequence is 13 residues long. This CDR3 is CASSPRQGAELFF. In nucleotides, the CDR3 is TGTGCCAGCAGCCCCCGGCAGGGAGCGGAACTGTTTTTT.

J is TRBJ2-2 and V is TRBV6-5; D is possibly TRBD1 or TRBD2 (6 bases each). Per germline, CDR1 MNHEY and CDR2 SVGAGI. V was clipped by 6 bases and J by 0 bases, with 11 bases between them. CDR3 length: 15 amino acids. The CDR3 here is CASRWGASNTGELFF. Here the CDR3 DNA reads TGTGCCAGCAGATGGGGGGCCTCGAACACCGGGGAGCTGTTTTTT.

The V and J genes are TRBV4-2 and TRBJ2-1; D is unresolved. The CDR3 has 14 amino acids. Germline V gene data show CDR1 as LGHNA and CDR2 as YNFKEQ. With 0 bases removed from V and 6 bases from J, the gap between germline ends came to 9 bases. DNA for the CDR3: TGTGCCAGCAGCCAAGATGGCGTCCTCAATGAGCAGTTCTTC. Translating gives CASSQDGVLNEQFF.

The rearrangement links TRBV28 to TRBJ1-2; D may be TRBD1 (5 bases). Trimming left V 6 bases short and J 3 bases short, with 14 bases between. This CDR3 comprises 14 residues. Germline V CDR1 and CDR2: MDHEN, SYDVKM. CDR3 coding DNA: TGTGCCAGCAGACTGCCGGGGGACGACTATGGCTACACCTTC. This sequence encodes CASRLPGDDYGYTF.

This clone was counted once. The rearrangement joins TRBV4-3 to TRBJ2-7; D is perhaps TRBD1 or TRBD2 (6 bases each). The germline V and J ends were trimmed by 0 bases and 1 base, with 16 bases remaining between them. The CDR3 sequence is 17 residues long. Germline V CDR1 and CDR2: LGHNA, YSLEER. CDR3 sequence: CASSQDRVGGTSYEQYF. The CDR3 nucleotides are TGCGCCAGCAGCCAAGATCGGGTGGGCGGGACATCCTACGAGCAGTACTTC.

The J gene is TRBJ1-5, the V gene TRBV2; D gene uncertain. V was clipped by 7 bases and J by 3 bases, with 10 bases between them. CDR3 size: 13 residues. Germline CDR1 reads SNHLY; CDR2 reads FYNNEI. Here the CDR3 reads CASNPEYNQPQHF. The CDR3 DNA reads as TGTGCCAGCAACCCCGAATACAATCAGCCCCAGCATTTT.

The chain uses TRBV7-2 and TRBJ2-3, with TRBD2 matching over 10 bases. In germline, CDR1 is SGHTA, CDR2 FQGNSA. The CDR3 has 17 amino acids. After removal of 1 base from V and 0 bases from J, the junction contained 4 bases not matched to a gene. The CDR3 nucleotides read TGTGCCAGCAGCTTAGGGACTAGCGGAGCTAGCACAGATACGCAGTATTTT. It translates to CASSLGTSGASTDTQYF. The complete variable domain, with remaining parts taken from reference TRBV7-2 and TRBJ2-3, reads GAGVSQSPSNKVTEKGKDVELRCDPISGHTALYWYRQSLGQGLEFLIYFQGNSAPDKSGLPSDRFSAERTGGSVSTLTIQRTQQEDSAVYLCASSLGTSGASTDTQYFGPGTRLTVL.

This chain joins TRBV28 and TRBJ1-4; 7 bases are shared with TRBD1. The CDR3 has 14 residues. V lost 6 bases to trimming and J lost 4 bases; unmatched junction nucleotides: 5. From germline, CDR1 is MDHEN and CDR2 SYDVKM. The CDR3 region is CASRPGTDNEKLFF. CDR3 bases: TGTGCCAGCAGGCCCGGGACAGATAATGAAAAACTGTTTTTT.

J is TRBJ1-4 and V is TRBV4-1, with D unclear. The germline V gene has CDR1 MGHRA and CDR2 YSYEKL. The CDR3 is 13 residues long. The ends were cut back, 4 bases at V and 8 bases at J, with 11 bases in the middle. The CDR3 spells CASSPRGREKLFF. Written as DNA, the CDR3 is TGCGCCAGCAGCCCAAGAGGAAGAGAAAAACTGTTTTTT.

The chain employs TRBV15 and TRBJ1-4; maybe TRBD1 (6 bases). The germline CDR1 and CDR2 sequences are LNHNV and YYDKDF (reference sequence). There are 14 residues in the CDR3. V lost 1 base and J 8 bases, leaving 11 bases between the germline ends. The CDR3 DNA is TGTGCCACCAGCAGAGTGGGGGCAGGGGAAAAACTGTTTTTT. Translating it yields CATSRVGAGEKLFF.

This clone was observed a handful of times. The chain combines TRBV14 with TRBJ1-2, with TRBD1 matching over 8 bases. The CDR3 covers 15 residues. The V segment lost 1 base and the J segment 3 bases; nucleotides outside the gene matches: 4. The V gene's germline CDR1 is SGHDN and CDR2 FVKESK. CDR3 in DNA: TGTGCCAGCAGCCAAGCTATGGACAGGGACTATGGCTACACCTTC. Translated, it gives CASSQAMDRDYGYTF.

CDR3 region: CASSFGSPSTDTQYF. CDR3 sequence (DNA): TGTGCCAGCAGCTTCGGCAGCCCTAGCACAGATACGCAGTATTTT. This sequence joins TRBV5-8 and TRBJ2-3; no firm D call. CDR1 and CDR2 (germline): SGHTS, YDEGEE. The CDR3 is made up of 15 amino acids. The V end was cut by 2 bases, the J end by 0 bases, with 10 bases between.

The chain employs TRBV6-6 and TRBJ1-2, with 8 bases identical to TRBD1. CDR3 length equals 15 residues. V lost 0 bases, J lost 3 bases, and 3 bases stayed unmatched. Germline values: CDR1 MNHNY, CDR2 SVGAGI (reference sequence). The CDR3 DNA reads TGTGCCAGCAGTTACTCGGACAGGGCCTACTATGGCTACACCTTC. It translates to CASSYSDRAYYGYTF.

The genes are TRBV7-2 and TRBJ2-5; D might be TRBD1 (6 bases). The CDR3 spans 17 residues. V lost 1 base to trimming and J lost 2 bases, with 17 bases between them. Germline CDR1 and CDR2: SGHTA and FQGNSA. In DNA, the CDR3 is TGTGCCAGCAGCTTAGAACGCAGGGGAAGGGGACAAGAGACCCAGTACTTC. Translating it yields CASSLERRGRGQETQYF.

The chain couples TRBV5-5 to TRBJ2-1; no clear D gene. The germline gives CDR1 SGHKS, CDR2 YYEKEE (reference sequence). This CDR3 region has 15 residues. Trimming cost V 0 bases and J 8 bases, with 15 bases left between them. The CDR3, as DNA: TGTGCCAGCAGCTTGGTTATTGGGATCGGGTATGAGCAGTTCTTC. The encoded protein is CASSLVIGIGYEQFF.

This chain joins TRBV6-1 and TRBJ2-7, with TRBD1 matching 9 bases. V was pared by 5 bases and J by 5 bases, with 7 bases of the junction left unmatched. The CDR3 consists of 14 residues. Germline lookup yields CDR1 MNHNS and CDR2 SASEGT. The CDR3 nucleotides are TGTGCCAGCAGTACGCCGACAGGGGGACACGAGCAGTACTTC. It is translated as CASSTPTGGHEQYF.

The chain joins TRBV27 to TRBJ2-7; TRBD2 matches 7 bases. V was clipped by 8 bases and J by 2 bases; unmatched bases: 6. There are 13 residues in the CDR3. The germline gives CDR1 MNHEY, CDR2 SMNVEV (reference sequence). CDR3 nucleotides: TGTGCCAGCGGGGGGGTAATTCCCTACGAGCAGTACTTC. It translates to CASGGVIPYEQYF.

This clone came up once. The chain uses TRBV4-3 and TRBJ2-3; 9 nucleotides line up with TRBD1. J gave up 3 bases and V 1 base, and 11 bases lay outside the gene matches. Germline V gene sequence: CDR1 LGHNA, CDR2 YSLEER. CDR3 size: 18 residues. The CDR3 protein is CASSQARDRVGATDTQYF. CDR3 in DNA: TGCGCCAGCAGCCAAGCCCGGGACAGGGTTGGAGCGACAGATACGCAGTATTTT.

This clone appeared a single time. The chain uses TRBV7-2 and TRBJ1-1; no definite D call. Germline CDR1 reads SGHTA; CDR2 reads FQGNSA. This CDR3 is 13 amino acids long. The V and J ends lost 4 bases and 3 bases respectively, with 9 bases between them. The DNA of the CDR3 is TGTGCCAGCAGCTACGAGGGATACACTGAAGCTTTCTTT. Translation: CASSYEGYTEAFF.

This chain uses TRBV30 with TRBJ2-3; 9 bases agree with TRBD2. Germline CDR1 and CDR2: GTSNPN and SVGIG (reference sequence). With V trimmed by 1 base and J by 10 bases, 6 bases remained unmatched. The CDR3 extends over 13 amino acids. CDR3 protein: CAWSEAGGQSQYF. CDR3 nucleotide sequence: TGTGCCTGGAGTGAGGCGGGGGGGCAGTCGCAGTATTTT. The full variable domain, rest sourced from reference TRBV30 and TRBJ2-3, is SQTIHQWPATLVQPVGSPLSLECTVEGTSNPNLYWYRQAAGRGLQLLFYSVGIGQISSEVPQNLSASRPQDRQFILSSKKLLLSDSGFYLCAWSEAGGQSQYFGPGTRLTVL.